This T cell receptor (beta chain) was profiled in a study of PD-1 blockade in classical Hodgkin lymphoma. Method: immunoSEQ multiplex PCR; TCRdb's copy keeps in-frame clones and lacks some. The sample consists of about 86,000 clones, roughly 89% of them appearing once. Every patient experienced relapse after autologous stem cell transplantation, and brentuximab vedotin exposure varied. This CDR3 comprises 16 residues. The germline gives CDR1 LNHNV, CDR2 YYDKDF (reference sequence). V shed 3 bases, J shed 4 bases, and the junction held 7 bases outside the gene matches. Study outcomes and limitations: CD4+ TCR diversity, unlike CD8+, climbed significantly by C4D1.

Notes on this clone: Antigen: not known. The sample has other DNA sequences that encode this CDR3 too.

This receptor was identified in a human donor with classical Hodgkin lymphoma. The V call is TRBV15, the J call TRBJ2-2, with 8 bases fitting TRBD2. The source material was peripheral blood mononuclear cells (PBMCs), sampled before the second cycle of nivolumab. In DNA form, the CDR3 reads TGTGCCACCAGCAGGCTGGCGGGGGGCGGCACCGGGGAGCTGTTTTTT. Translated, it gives CATSRLAGGGTGELFF.